The rows below give T cell receptor beta chains drawn from one sample of a study of blood T cell repertoires in COVID-19. The table came from immunoSEQ multiplex PCR; TCRdb's copy has only in-frame clones and leaves some out. The sample includes about 65,000 clones, over 85% of them seen just once. The sample comprised peripheral blood. The receptors originated from a man between 70 and 80 years old with active COVID-19. The CDR3 runs from the conserved cysteine through the conserved F or W. A D gene is named only where the DNA matches it firmly. Part of the rows lack a size; the others show once, few, many or a class for expanded clones.

V gene,J gene,D gene,clone size,CDR3 protein,CDR3 DNA
TRBV24-1,TRBJ2-1,TRBD2,.,CATSGTRDYKSYNEQFF,TGTGCCACCAGTGGTACTAGGGACTACAAATCCTACAATGAGCAGTTCTTC
TRBV5-6,TRBJ1-1,.,.,CASSSGLRSTEAFF,TGTGCCAGCAGCTCCGGGTTAAGGAGCACTGAAGCTTTCTTT
TRBV2,TRBJ1-6,.,.,CASRPETANNSPLHF,TGTGCCAGCCGACCGGAGACAGCAAATAATTCACCCCTCCACTTT
TRBV2,TRBJ1-2,TRBD1,few,CASSDTGTGMGGYTF,TGTGCCAGCAGTGATACCGGGACAGGGATGGGTGGCTACACCTTC
TRBV25-1,TRBJ2-4,.,.,CASSGQGPQAKSIQYF,TGTGCCAGCAGTGGTCAGGGGCCTCAGGCGAAGAGCATTCAGTACTTC
TRBV27,TRBJ1-5,TRBD1,.,CASSATGGPNQPQHF,TGTGCCAGCAGTGCGACAGGGGGACCGAATCAGCCCCAGCATTTT
TRBV7-9,TRBJ2-6,.,.,CASSRAGANVLTF,TGTGCCAGCAGTCGCGCTGGGGCCAACGTCCTGACTTTC
TRBV11-2,TRBJ1-1,TRBD1,.,CASSFGQGNTEAFF,TGTGCCAGCAGCTTCGGACAGGGCAACACTGAAGCTTTCTTT
TRBV6-5,TRBJ1-2,TRBD1,.,CASRIPTGGNYGYTF,TGTGCCAGCAGAATTCCGACAGGGGGCAACTATGGCTACACCTTC
TRBV6-1,TRBJ1-2,TRBD1,.,CASSEFRSPGGPYTF,TGTGCCAGCAGTGAATTTCGTTCCCCAGGGGGGCCCTACACCTTC
TRBV20-1,TRBJ2-5,.,once,CSARARETQYF,TGCAGTGCTAGAGCCAGAGAGACCCAGTACTTC
TRBV21-1,TRBJ2-3,.,.,CASSKSQDRSPDTQYF,TGTGCCAGCAGCAAAAGCCAAGACAGGTCCCCGGATACGCAGTATTTT
TRBV6-2/TRBV6-3,TRBJ2-7,.,.,CASSGGPGWGEQYF,TGTGCCAGCAGTGGTGGTCCAGGGTGGGGCGAGCAGTACTTC
TRBV9,TRBJ2-5,TRBD1,.,CASSLDRGLQETQYF,TGTGCCAGCAGCTTAGACAGGGGCCTGCAAGAGACCCAGTACTTC
TRBV5-4,TRBJ1-1,.,.,CASSGEQEFQTGVAFF,TGTGCCAGCAGCGGGGAACAGGAATTCCAGACCGGTGTAGCTTTCTTT
TRBV6-2/TRBV6-3,TRBJ2-3,TRBD1,once,CASSYGQGRTDTHYF,TGTGCCAGCAGTTACGGACAGGGGCGCACAGATACGCATTATTTT
TRBV18,TRBJ1-6,TRBD1,.,CASSPTGDNSPLHF,TGTGCCAGCTCACCTACAGGGGATAATTCACCCCTCCACTTT
TRBV11-3,TRBJ2-3,TRBD2,.,CASSSSGTTTGTDTQYF,TGTGCCAGCAGCTCATCCGGGACTACAACGGGCACAGATACGCAGTATTTT
TRBV18,TRBJ1-1,.,few,CASSPRDIEHPAFF,TGTGCCAGCTCACCTAGGGACATCGAACACCCAGCTTTCTTT
TRBV6-6,TRBJ1-5,.,.,CASSYGGDNQPQHF,TGTGCCAGCAGTTACGGGGGGGACAATCAGCCCCAGCATTTT
TRBV6-5,TRBJ2-3,.,.,CASSPDRNTQYF,TGTGCCAGCAGTCCTGACAGAAATACGCAGTATTTT
TRBV28,TRBJ1-3,.,.,CASNRRGGSVAGNTIYF,TGTGCCAGCAATCGAAGGGGAGGGTCGGTCGCCGGAAACACCATATATTTT
TRBV14,TRBJ1-2,.,.,CASSQVGANYGYTF,TGTGCCAGCAGCCAAGTCGGAGCTAACTATGGCTACACCTTC
TRBV5-1,TRBJ2-3,.,.,CASSLGAASTTTDTQYF,TGCGCCAGCAGCTTGGGGGCAGCCTCCACAACCACAGATACGCAGTATTTT
TRBV19,TRBJ1-5,.,few,CASSRQAAGHQPQHF,TGTGCCAGTAGTAGACAGGCCGCGGGTCATCAGCCCCAGCATTTT
TRBV4-1,TRBJ2-7,.,.,CASSPQGNEQYF,TGCGCCAGCAGCCCACAGGGAAACGAGCAGTACTTC
TRBV3-1/TRBV3-2,TRBJ1-5,.,.,CASSHNSNTQPQHF,TGTGCCAGCAGCCATAACAGTAATACCCAACCCCAGCATTTT
TRBV9,TRBJ2-1,TRBD1,.,CASSAQGGLNNEQFF,TGTGCCAGCAGCGCACAGGGGGGCCTAAACAATGAGCAGTTCTTC
TRBV5-1,TRBJ2-5,TRBD1,.,CASSLGTGFQETQYF,TGCGCCAGCAGCTTGGGGACAGGGTTCCAAGAGACCCAGTACTTC
TRBV6-2/TRBV6-3,TRBJ2-7,TRBD2,.,CASSYLGLALPHEQYF,TGTGCCAGCAGTTATCTCGGACTAGCCTTACCCCACGAGCAGTACTTC
TRBV6-5,TRBJ1-1,.,.,CASGRGSSTEAFF,TGTGCCAGCGGAAGGGGCAGCTCCACTGAAGCTTTCTTT
TRBV7-2,TRBJ1-2,TRBD1,.,CASSPTGVYGYTF,TGTGCCAGCAGCCCGACAGGGGTCTATGGCTACACCTTC
TRBV7-2,TRBJ2-3,TRBD2,.,CASSLDGSGGLSEQYF,TGTGCCAGCAGCTTAGATGGTAGCGGGGGGCTCTCGGAGCAGTATTTT
TRBV5-1,TRBJ1-6,TRBD1,.,CASTRTGGDSPLHF,TGCGCCAGCACCCGGACAGGGGGCGATTCACCCCTCCACTTT
TRBV7-2,TRBJ2-1,TRBD2,.,CASSLQRGAYNEQFF,TGTGCCAGCAGCTTACAGCGGGGGGCCTACAATGAGCAGTTCTTC
TRBV5-4,TRBJ2-4,TRBD1,.,CASSLGAGGVNIQYF,TGTGCCAGCAGCTTGGGGGCAGGGGGCGTAAACATTCAGTACTTC
TRBV10-3,TRBJ2-3,.,.,CAYGEADTQYF,TGTGCCTACGGGGAGGCAGATACGCAGTATTTT
TRBV19,TRBJ2-2,TRBD1,.,CASSLRQGGTGELFF,TGTGCCAGTAGTCTTAGACAGGGGGGCACCGGGGAGCTGTTTTTT
TRBV6-2/TRBV6-3,TRBJ1-5,.,.,CASSLGGGNQPQHF,TGTGCCAGCAGTTTAGGGGGGGGGAATCAGCCCCAGCATTTT
TRBV4-1,TRBJ2-5,TRBD2,.,CASSRVLAGGPGETQYF,TGCGCCAGCAGCCGGGTTCTAGCGGGGGGGCCTGGAGAGACCCAGTACTTC
TRBV7-2,TRBJ2-1,.,.,CASSLVEEQFF,TGTGCCAGCAGCTTAGTGGAGGAGCAGTTCTTC
TRBV29-1,TRBJ1-2,TRBD1,.,CSVADRGGDYGYTF,TGCAGCGTTGCGGACAGGGGGGGCGACTATGGCTACACCTTC
TRBV9,TRBJ1-4,TRBD1,.,CASSKTRQGNEKLFF,TGTGCCAGCAGCAAAACCCGACAGGGTAATGAAAAACTGTTTTTT
TRBV9,TRBJ1-6,.,.,CASSAEGTQNSPLHF,TGTGCCAGCAGCGCAGAAGGGACTCAAAATTCACCCCTCCACTTT
TRBV6-2/TRBV6-3,TRBJ2-1,TRBD2,.,CASSYEMAGGRYNEQFF,TGTGCCAGCAGTTACGAGATGGCGGGGGGCCGTTACAATGAGCAGTTCTTC